This T cell receptor beta chain was sequenced for a study of blood T cell repertoires in COVID-19. For the study at large: T cells, B-cell-depleted T cells, or PBMCs provided the cDNA or gDNA that served as material.

V was shortened by 4 bases and J by 8 bases, with 17 bases between the two germline ends. The CDR3 is 15 amino acids. The V gene's germline CDR1 is LGHDT and CDR2 YNNKEL (reference sequence). Participants were aged about 18 to 89 years from some 24 US areas. This table comes from immunoSEQ multiplex PCR, and its TCRdb copy is limited to in-frame clones, with some not included. The profile shows a few hundred thousand clones, 88% of them singletons. The clonotype comes from a woman younger than 45 who had recovered from COVID-19. The sample consisted of PBMCs or T cells enriched from blood (not recorded which). The chain carries TRBV3-1 (or the pseudogene TRBV3-2) and TRBJ1-4; D uncertain. DNA of the CDR3: TGTGCCAGCAGCCGATCCGGGCCAAGAGGGGAAAAACTGTTTTTT. Amino acids: CASSRSGPRGEKLFF.